The table lists the clone carrying this TCR beta chain with a count of one. This specimen comes from a study of blood T cell repertoires in COVID-19. The assay was immunoSEQ multiplex PCR, and TCRdb's table has in-frame clones only and misses some. The sample has some 120,000 clones, approximately 83% seen once. Per germline, CDR1 SQVTM and CDR2 ANQGSEA. This CDR3 has 13 residues. Trimming removed 2 bases at V and 9 bases at J, with 14 bases between. This clonotype was sampled from a woman in her 50s with acute or convalescent COVID-19. The sequencing sample was made of peripheral blood. V usage is TRBV29-1 and J usage is TRBJ2-1; D may be TRBD2 (5 bases). The CDR3 spells CSVEIEVRGEQFF. The CDR3 DNA is TGCAGCGTTGAAATTGAAGTCCGGGGTGAGCAGTTCTTC.